The T cell receptor (beta chain) described here comes from a study of shared clonotypes between healthy human individuals. Concerning this clone: The antigen is not known. Other DNA sequences of this sample code for an identical CDR3.

Clones were sequenced by immunoSEQ multiplex PCR, and TCRdb holds only the in-frame ones, with some missing. The top ten clones hold under 0.45% of a sample with 2 million to 2.5 million clones, roughly 93% of them seen once. Study results and caveats: The represented genetic and exposure-history diversity was limited by the small number of donors. Large sequencing depth failed to make sorted-subset sequencing complete, rarefaction showed. Clonotype sharing across a few donors was observed for around 5% of naive CD4 clonotypes.

Germline assignment: CDR1 SGDLS and CDR2 YYNGEE. V gave up 3 bases and J gave up 3 bases; unmatched junction bases: 2. The CDR3 covers 15 residues. This rearrangement joins TRBV9 to TRBJ2-1; 11 bases line up with TRBD2. This clonotype was obtained from a man in his late teens or twenties in good health. Some clones in this sample may be carry-over from other donors' samples. The sequencing sample was made of naive CD4+ T cells from PBMCs. Noted subset: CD45RA+ positively selected. CDR3 in amino acids: CASSALAGGYNEQFF. CDR3 sequence (DNA): TGTGCCAGCAGCGCCCTAGCGGGAGGCTACAATGAGCAGTTCTTC. Full variable domain (missing parts from reference TRBV9 and TRBJ2-1): DSGVTQTPKHLITATGQRVTLRCSPRSGDLSVYWYQQSLDQGLQFLIQYYNGEERAKGNILERFSAQQFPDLHSELNLSSLELGDSALYFCASSALAGGYNEQFFGPGTRLTVL.